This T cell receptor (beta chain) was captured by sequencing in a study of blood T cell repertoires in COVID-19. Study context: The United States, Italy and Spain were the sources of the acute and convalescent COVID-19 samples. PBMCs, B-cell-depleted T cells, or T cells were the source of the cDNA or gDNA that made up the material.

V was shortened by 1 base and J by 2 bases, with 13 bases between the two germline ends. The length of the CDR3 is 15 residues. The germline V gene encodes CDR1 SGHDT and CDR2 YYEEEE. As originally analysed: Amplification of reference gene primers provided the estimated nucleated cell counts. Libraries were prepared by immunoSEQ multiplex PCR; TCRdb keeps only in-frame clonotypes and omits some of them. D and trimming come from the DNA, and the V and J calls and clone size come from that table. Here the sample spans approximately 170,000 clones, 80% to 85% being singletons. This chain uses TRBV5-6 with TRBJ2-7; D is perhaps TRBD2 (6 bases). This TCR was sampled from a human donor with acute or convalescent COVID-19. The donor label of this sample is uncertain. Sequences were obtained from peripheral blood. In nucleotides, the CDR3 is TGTGCCAGCAGCTTGCGTGGGAGGAGACCCTACGAGCAGTACTTC. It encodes CASSLRGRRPYEQYF.